These 17 T cell receptor beta chains were all obtained from the same sample, sequenced in a study of cytomegalovirus exposure and HLA in healthy donors. In the PCR, 60 Vbeta and 13 Jbeta primers were used. Only in-frame clones appear in the TCRdb table, and some are missing; sequencing was by immunoSEQ multiplex PCR. The sample gives about 87,000 clones, over 70% of which show up once; approximately 20% is in the top ten. Sample: PBMCs. The receptors stem from a man younger than 40 in good health and CMV-seropositive.

The rearrangement links TRBV7-9 to TRBJ2-1, with 9 nucleotides matching TRBD2. Germline V CDR1 and CDR2: SEHNR, FQNEAQ (reference sequence). There are 15 residues in the CDR3. With 3 bases clipped from V and 8 bases from J, the junction kept 8 bases outside the gene matches. This CDR3 is CASSFLAGGPDEQFF. DNA of the CDR3: TGTGCCAGCAGCTTTCTCGCGGGAGGGCCCGATGAGCAGTTCTTC.

The chain has TRBV30 and TRBJ1-1; D gene uncertain. CDR3 size: 12 residues. Germline-derived CDR1 and CDR2 are GTSNPN and SVGIG (reference sequence). The V and J ends lost 4 bases and 2 bases respectively, with 8 bases between them. The CDR3 is CAWIAGNTEAFF. In DNA, the CDR3 is TGTGCCTGGATTGCAGGAAACACTGAAGCTTTCTTT.

The V gene is TRBV19, the J gene TRBJ2-2, with a weak D call TRBD1 (5 bases). The V end lost 5 bases, the J end lost 1 base, and 11 bases lay between the germline ends. CDR1 is LNHDA and CDR2 is SQIVND in the germline V gene (reference sequence). The CDR3 extends over 15 amino acids. CDR3 nucleotide sequence: TGTGCCAGTAGTTTTTCCGACAGGAACACCGGGGAGCTGTTTTTT. This encodes CASSFSDRNTGELFF.

V gene TRBV7-9 combines with J gene TRBJ2-5, with a weak D call TRBD1 (5 bases). This CDR3 is 15 amino acids long. With 2 bases removed from V and 3 bases from J, the gap between germline ends came to 13 bases. CDR1 SEHNR and CDR2 FQNEAQ come from the germline V gene (reference sequence). The CDR3 protein is CASSLRQGREETQYF. The CDR3 DNA is TGTGCCAGCAGCTTACGCCAGGGAAGGGAAGAGACCCAGTACTTC.

This clone was seen only a few times. The chain links TRBV19 to TRBJ1-5, with D possibly matching TRBD1 (6 bases). V lost 7 bases, J lost 0 bases, and 16 bases lay in between. The CDR3 has 16 residues. CDR1 LNHDA and CDR2 SQIVND come from the germline V gene (reference sequence). CDR3 sequence: CASTKDRTYSNQPQHF. The DNA for the CDR3 is TGTGCCAGTACCAAAGACAGGACCTATAGCAATCAGCCCCAGCATTTT.

A single count supports this clone. This chain uses TRBV2 with TRBJ1-6; D is undetermined. This CDR3 has 13 residues. V lost 7 bases to trimming and J lost 7 bases, with 11 bases between them. The germline V gene has CDR1 SNHLY and CDR2 FYNNEI. The CDR3, as DNA: TGTGCCAGCATGGGTGGAGAAAATTCACCCCTCCACTTT. This gives the protein CASMGGENSPLHF. The complete variable domain, with remaining parts taken from reference TRBV2 and TRBJ1-6, reads EPEVTQTPSHQVTQMGQEVILRCVPISNHLYFYWYRQILGQKVEFLVSFYNNEISEKSEIFDDQFSVERPDGSNFTLKIRSTKLEDSAMYFCASMGGENSPLHFGNGTRLTVT.

This clone was picked up a small number of times. The CDR3 DNA reads TGTGCCAGCATGGGTAGCCCCCATGAGCAGTTCTTC. As protein: CASMGSPHEQFF. The rearrangement uses TRBV27 and TRBJ2-1; D is uncertain. The CDR3 has 12 residues. Per the germline V gene, CDR1 is MNHEY and CDR2 is SMNVEV (reference sequence). V dropped 7 bases and J dropped 8 bases, with 12 bases sitting between them.

The J gene is TRBJ2-3, the V gene TRBV5-1, with a tentative D call TRBD2 (7 bases). V was cut by 4 bases and J by 5 bases, with 17 bases left in between. CDR3 length equals 15 residues. Germline V CDR1 and CDR2: SGHRS, YFSETQ. Written as DNA, the CDR3 is TGCGCCAGCAGCGCGCTGGGCGGGGGCGGAGATACGCAGTATTTT. This sequence encodes CASSALGGGGDTQYF.

The V gene is TRBV5-1, the J gene TRBJ2-2; 9 bases match TRBD2. V dropped 6 bases and J dropped 1; count of bases not matched to a gene: 4. The CDR3 spans 15 residues. Germline CDR1 reads SGHRS; CDR2 reads YFSETQ. The CDR3 region has the DNA TGCGCCAGCAATGTGCGGGAGGGGAACACCGGGGAGCTGTTTTTT. Its translation is CASNVREGNTGELFF.

The chain employs TRBV4-3 and TRBJ2-7; 8 bases align to TRBD1. In germline, CDR1 is LGHNA, CDR2 YSLEER. Trimming cost V 0 bases and J 3 bases; bases outside gene matches: 4. This CDR3 comprises 15 residues. The CDR3 DNA reads TGCGCCAGCAGCCAAGAGGCTGGACAGGGCTACGAGCAGTACTTC. Translation gives CASSQEAGQGYEQYF.

This clone was observed a few times. At the DNA level, this CDR3 is encoded by other sequences in the same sample as well. The chain employs TRBV4-3 and TRBJ2-7; 7 nucleotides align to TRBD1. The CDR3 runs to 14 residues. CDR1 is LGHNA, CDR2 YSLEER, per germline. Trimming cost V 1 base and J 1 base; bases outside gene matches: 1. The DNA for the CDR3 is TGCGCCAGCAGCCAAGGACAGGGTTCCTACGAGCAGTACTTC. Translation: CASSQGQGSYEQYF.

J is TRBJ1-2 and V is TRBV29-1; no firm D call. The germline V and J ends were trimmed by 6 bases and 4 bases, with 9 bases remaining between them. The germline CDR1 and CDR2 sequences are SQVTM and ANQGSEA. There are 11 residues in the CDR3. The DNA of the CDR3 is TGCAGCGTGACACTAGGCTATGGCTACACCTTC. Translated, it gives CSVTLGYGYTF.

V and J are TRBV7-2 and TRBJ1-1; D is possibly TRBD1 (6 bases). The CDR3 is 15 amino acids. CDR1 and CDR2 from the germline V gene are SGHTA and FQGNSA. Trimming took 5 bases from V and 1 from J, leaving 14 bases between them. The CDR3 nucleotides are TGTGCCAGCAGCCTGGCGGGGGGCCAGAACACTGAAGCTTTCTTT. It translates to CASSLAGGQNTEAFF.

The rearrangement uses TRBV30 and TRBJ2-7; tentatively, D is TRBD2 (8 bases). Deletions cut 3 bases from V and 5 bases from J, with 20 bases between. The length of the CDR3 is 15 residues. Germline CDR1 and CDR2: GTSNPN and SVGIG (reference sequence). CDR3 DNA sequence: TGTGCCTGGAGCCACAGGGGAGCGGGAGTCCACGAGCAGTACTTC. As protein: CAWSHRGAGVHEQYF.

The rearrangement uses TRBV14 and TRBJ2-3; TRBD2 aligns across 9 bases. V shed 0 bases and J 4 bases; nucleotides not matched to a gene: 8. The CDR3 has 17 amino acids. The germline V gene has CDR1 SGHDN and CDR2 FVKESK. CDR3 sequence reads: CASSQDGLAYTPDTQYF. Written as DNA, the CDR3 is TGTGCCAGCAGCCAAGACGGACTAGCGTATACCCCAGATACGCAGTATTTT.

The CDR3 is CASVRDSNTGELFF. CDR3 in DNA: TGTGCCAGCGTTCGGGACTCGAACACCGGGGAGCTGTTTTTT. The genes are TRBV25-1 and TRBJ2-2; D is possibly TRBD2 (6 bases). Per germline, CDR1 MGHDK and CDR2 SYGVNS. CDR3 length: 14 amino acids. The V gene lost 8 bases and the J gene lost 0 bases, with 10 bases spanning the gap.

This clone appeared a few times. The chain couples TRBV6-6 to TRBJ1-5; D may be TRBD1 (6 bases). This CDR3 contains 15 residues. V was pared by 4 bases and J by 5 bases, with 15 bases between. The V gene's germline CDR1 is MNHNY and CDR2 SVGAGI (reference sequence). The CDR3 bases are TGTGCCAGCAGTTTCCCCTCGGACAGTTATCAGCCCCAGCATTTT. Its translation is CASSFPSDSYQPQHF.